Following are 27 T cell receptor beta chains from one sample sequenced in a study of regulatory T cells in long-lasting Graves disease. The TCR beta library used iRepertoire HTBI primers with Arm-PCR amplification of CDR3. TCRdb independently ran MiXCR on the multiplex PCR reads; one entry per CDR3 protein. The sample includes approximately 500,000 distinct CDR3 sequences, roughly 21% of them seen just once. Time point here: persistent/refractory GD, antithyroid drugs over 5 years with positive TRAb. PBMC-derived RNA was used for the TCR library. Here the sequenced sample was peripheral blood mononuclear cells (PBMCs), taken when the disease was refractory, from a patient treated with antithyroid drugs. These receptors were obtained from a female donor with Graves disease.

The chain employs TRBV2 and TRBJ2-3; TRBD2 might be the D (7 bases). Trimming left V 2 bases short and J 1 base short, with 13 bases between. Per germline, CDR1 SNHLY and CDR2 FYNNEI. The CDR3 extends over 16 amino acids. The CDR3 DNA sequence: TGTGCCAGCAGTGAAAGGGGGGGTGGGGGCACAGATACGCAGTATTTT. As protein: CASSERGGGGTDTQYF. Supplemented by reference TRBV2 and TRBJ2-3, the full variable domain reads EPEVTQTPSHQVTQMGQEVILRCVPISNHLYFYWYRQILGQKVEFLVSFYNNEISEKSEIFDDQFSVERPDGSNFTLKIRSTKLEDSAMYFCASSERGGGGTDTQYFGPGTRLTVL.

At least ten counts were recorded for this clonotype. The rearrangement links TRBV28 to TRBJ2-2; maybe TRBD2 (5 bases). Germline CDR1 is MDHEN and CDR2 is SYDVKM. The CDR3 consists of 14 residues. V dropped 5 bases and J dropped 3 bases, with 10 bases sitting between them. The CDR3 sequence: CASSLGIDTGELFF. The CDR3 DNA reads TGTGCCAGCAGTCTCGGGATCGACACCGGGGAGCTGTTTTTT.

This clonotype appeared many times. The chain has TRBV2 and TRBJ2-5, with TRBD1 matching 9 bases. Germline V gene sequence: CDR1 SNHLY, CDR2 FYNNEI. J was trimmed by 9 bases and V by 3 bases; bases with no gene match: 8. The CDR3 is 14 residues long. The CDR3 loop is CASSDLLWDRAQYF. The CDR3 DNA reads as TGTGCCAGCAGTGACCTCCTCTGGGACAGGGCCCAGTACTTC.

CDR3 protein: CASSQDHGQYGYTF. The CDR3 DNA follows: TGTGCCAGCAGCCAAGATCACGGACAGTATGGCTACACCTTC. The V and J genes are TRBV3-1 and TRBJ1-2; D perhaps matches TRBD1 (6 bases). This CDR3 spans 14 amino acids. Per the germline V gene, CDR1 is LGHDT and CDR2 is YNNKEL (reference sequence). V shed 0 bases and J shed 5 bases, with 10 bases lying between them. Combining the CDR3 with reference TRBV3-1 and TRBJ1-2 gives the whole variable domain DTAVSQTPKYLVTQMGNDKSIKCEQNLGHDTMYWYKQDSKKFLKIMFSYNNKELIINETVPNRFSPKSPDKAHLNLHINSLELGDSAVYFCASSQDHGQYGYTFGSGTRLTVV.

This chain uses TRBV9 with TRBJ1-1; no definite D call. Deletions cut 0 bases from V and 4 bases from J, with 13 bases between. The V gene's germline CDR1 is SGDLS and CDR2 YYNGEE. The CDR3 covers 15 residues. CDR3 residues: CASSVVPVLSTEAFF. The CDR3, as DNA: TGTGCCAGCAGCGTAGTCCCGGTCCTGAGCACTGAAGCTTTCTTT.

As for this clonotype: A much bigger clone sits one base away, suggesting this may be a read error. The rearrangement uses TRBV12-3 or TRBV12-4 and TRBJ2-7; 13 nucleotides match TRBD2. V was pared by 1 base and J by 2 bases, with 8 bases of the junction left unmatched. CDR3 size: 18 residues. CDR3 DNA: TGTGCCAGCAGTTTAGATACGTGGACTAGCGGGAGTGCCTACGAGCAGTACTTC. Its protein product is CASSLDTWTSGSAYEQYF.

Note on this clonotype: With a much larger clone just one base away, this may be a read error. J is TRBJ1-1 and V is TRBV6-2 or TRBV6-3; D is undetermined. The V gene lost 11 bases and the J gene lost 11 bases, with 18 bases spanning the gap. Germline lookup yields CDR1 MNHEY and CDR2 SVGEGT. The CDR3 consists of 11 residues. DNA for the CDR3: TGTGCCGCTCTGGACCGGGATTGGGCTTTCTTT. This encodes CAALDRDWAFF.

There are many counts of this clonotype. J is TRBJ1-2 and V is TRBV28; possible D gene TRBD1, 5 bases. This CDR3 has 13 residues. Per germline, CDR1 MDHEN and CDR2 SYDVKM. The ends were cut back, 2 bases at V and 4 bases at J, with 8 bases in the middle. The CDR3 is CASSLGARYGYTF. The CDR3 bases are TGTGCCAGCAGTTTAGGGGCGCGCTATGGCTACACCTTC.

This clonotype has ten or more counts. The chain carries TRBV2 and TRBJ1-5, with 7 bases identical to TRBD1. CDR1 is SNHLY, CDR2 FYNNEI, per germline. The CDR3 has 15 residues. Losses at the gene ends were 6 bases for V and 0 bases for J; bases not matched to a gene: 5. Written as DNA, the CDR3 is TGTGCCAGCAGCGCACAGGGGAATAGCAATCAGCCCCAGCATTTT. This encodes CASSAQGNSNQPQHF.

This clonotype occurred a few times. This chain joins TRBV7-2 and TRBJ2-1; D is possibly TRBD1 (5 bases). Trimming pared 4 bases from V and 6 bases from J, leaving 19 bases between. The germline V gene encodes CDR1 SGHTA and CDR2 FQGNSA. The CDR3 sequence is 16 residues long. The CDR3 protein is CASSSIPGLGVNEQFF. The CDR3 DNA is TGTGCCAGCAGCTCGATACCGGGCCTAGGGGTCAATGAGCAGTTCTTC.

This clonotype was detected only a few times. CDR3 region: CASGPSWGSYEQYF. CDR3 sequence (DNA): TGTGCCAGCGGCCCTAGTTGGGGCTCCTACGAGCAGTACTTC. J is TRBJ2-7 and V is TRBV7-2; D uncertain. Germline loops: CDR1 SGHTA, CDR2 FQGNSA. There are 14 residues in the CDR3. V gave up 8 bases and J gave up 0 bases, with 14 bases separating them.

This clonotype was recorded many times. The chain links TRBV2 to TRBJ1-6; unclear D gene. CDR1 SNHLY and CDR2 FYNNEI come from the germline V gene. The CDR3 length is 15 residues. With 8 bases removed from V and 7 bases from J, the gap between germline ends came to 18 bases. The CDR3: CASCTHREINSPLHF. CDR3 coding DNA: TGTGCCAGCTGCACGCACCGGGAGATCAATTCACCCCTCCACTTT.

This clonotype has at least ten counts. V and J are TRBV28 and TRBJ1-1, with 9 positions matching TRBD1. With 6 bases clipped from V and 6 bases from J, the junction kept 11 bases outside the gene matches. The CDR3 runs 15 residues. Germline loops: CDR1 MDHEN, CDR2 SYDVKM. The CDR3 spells CASSLDRGAGAEAFF. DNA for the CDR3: TGTGCCAGCAGCTTGGACAGGGGCGCAGGGGCTGAAGCTTTCTTT.

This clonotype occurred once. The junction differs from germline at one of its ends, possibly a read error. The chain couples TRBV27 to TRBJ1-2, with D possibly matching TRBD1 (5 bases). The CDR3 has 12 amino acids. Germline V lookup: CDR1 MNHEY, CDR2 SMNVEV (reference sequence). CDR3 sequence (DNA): TGTGCCGGCAGGGATATAGGGGATGGCTACACCTTC. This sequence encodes CAGRDIGDGYTF.

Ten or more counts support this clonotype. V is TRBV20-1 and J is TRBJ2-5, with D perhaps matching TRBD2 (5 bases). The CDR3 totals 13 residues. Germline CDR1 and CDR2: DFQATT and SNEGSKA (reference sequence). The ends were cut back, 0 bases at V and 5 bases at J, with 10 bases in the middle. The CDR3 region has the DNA TGCAGTGCTAGAGATACCCGGGGTGAGACCCAGTACTTC. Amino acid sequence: CSARDTRGETQYF.

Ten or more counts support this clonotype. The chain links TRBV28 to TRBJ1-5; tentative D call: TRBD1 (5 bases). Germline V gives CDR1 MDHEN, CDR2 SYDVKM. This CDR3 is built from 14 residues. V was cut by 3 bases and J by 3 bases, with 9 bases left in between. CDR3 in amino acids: CASSFPQANQPQHF. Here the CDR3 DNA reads TGTGCCAGCAGTTTTCCACAGGCCAATCAGCCCCAGCATTTT.

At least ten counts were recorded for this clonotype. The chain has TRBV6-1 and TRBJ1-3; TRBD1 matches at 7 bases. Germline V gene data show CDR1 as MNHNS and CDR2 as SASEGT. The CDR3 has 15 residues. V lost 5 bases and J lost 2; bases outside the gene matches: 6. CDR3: CASSLQGGAGNTIYF. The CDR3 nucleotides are TGTGCCAGCAGTCTCCAGGGGGGAGCTGGAAACACCATATATTTT.

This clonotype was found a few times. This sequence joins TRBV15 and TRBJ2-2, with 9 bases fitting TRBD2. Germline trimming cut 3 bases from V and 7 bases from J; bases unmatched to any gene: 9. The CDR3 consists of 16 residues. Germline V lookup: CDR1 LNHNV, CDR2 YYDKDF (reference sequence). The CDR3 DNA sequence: TGTGCCACCAGCAGTGGCGGGAGGGCCTATGGCGGGGAGCTGTTTTTT. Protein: CATSSGGRAYGGELFF.

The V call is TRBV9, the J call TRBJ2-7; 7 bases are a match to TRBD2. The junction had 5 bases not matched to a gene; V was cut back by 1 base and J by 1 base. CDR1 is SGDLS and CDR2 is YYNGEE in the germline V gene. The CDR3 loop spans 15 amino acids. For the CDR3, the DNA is TGTGCCAGCAGCGTATCGCCTAGCGGATCCTACGAGCAGTACTTC. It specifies CASSVSPSGSYEQYF. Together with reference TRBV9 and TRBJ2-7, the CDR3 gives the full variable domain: DSGVTQTPKHLITATGQRVTLRCSPRSGDLSVYWYQQSLDQGLQFLIQYYNGEERAKGNILERFSAQQFPDLHSELNLSSLELGDSALYFCASSVSPSGSYEQYFGPGTRLTVT.

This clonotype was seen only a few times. CDR3 DNA: TGTGCCTGGAGTGTACTCGGGGAGCTGTTTTTT. Its protein is CAWSVLGELFF. The genes are TRBV30 and TRBJ2-2; no clear D. The CDR3 runs to 11 residues. Per germline, CDR1 GTSNPN and CDR2 SVGIG (reference sequence). Trimming pared 0 bases from V and 7 bases from J, leaving 3 bases between.

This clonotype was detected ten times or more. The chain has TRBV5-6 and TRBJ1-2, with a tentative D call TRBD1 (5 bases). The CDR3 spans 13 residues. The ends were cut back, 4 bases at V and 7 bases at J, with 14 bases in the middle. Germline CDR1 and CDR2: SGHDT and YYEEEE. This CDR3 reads CASSVGAYSGYTF. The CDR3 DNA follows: TGTGCCAGCAGCGTTGGGGCATACTCTGGCTACACCTTC.

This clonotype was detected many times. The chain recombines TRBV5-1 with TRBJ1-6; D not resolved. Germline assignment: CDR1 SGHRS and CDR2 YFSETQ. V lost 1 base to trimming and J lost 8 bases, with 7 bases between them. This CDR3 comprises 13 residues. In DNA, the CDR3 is TGCGCCAGCAGCTTGCACCGCGATTCACCCCTCCACTTT. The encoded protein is CASSLHRDSPLHF.

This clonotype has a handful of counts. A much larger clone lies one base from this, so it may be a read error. For the CDR3, the DNA is TGTGCCAGCAGTTTCAGGACGTCAAACACCGGGGAGCTGCTTTTT. Its protein product is CASSFRTSNTGELLF. The chain links TRBV12-3 or TRBV12-4 to TRBJ2-2, with D tentatively TRBD2 (5 bases). This CDR3 spans 15 amino acids.

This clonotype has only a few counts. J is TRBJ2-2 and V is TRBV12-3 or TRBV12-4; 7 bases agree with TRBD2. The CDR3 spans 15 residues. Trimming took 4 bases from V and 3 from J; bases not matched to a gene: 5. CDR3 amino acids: CASSYAGADTGELFF. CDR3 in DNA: TGTGCCAGCAGTTATGCGGGAGCGGACACCGGGGAGCTGTTTTTT.

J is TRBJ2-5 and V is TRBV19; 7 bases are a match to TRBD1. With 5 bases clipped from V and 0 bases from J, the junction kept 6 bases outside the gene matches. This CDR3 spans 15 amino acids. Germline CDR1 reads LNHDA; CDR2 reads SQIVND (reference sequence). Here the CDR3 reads CASSVNRGHQETQYF. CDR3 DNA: TGTGCCAGTAGTGTTAACAGGGGCCACCAAGAGACCCAGTACTTC.

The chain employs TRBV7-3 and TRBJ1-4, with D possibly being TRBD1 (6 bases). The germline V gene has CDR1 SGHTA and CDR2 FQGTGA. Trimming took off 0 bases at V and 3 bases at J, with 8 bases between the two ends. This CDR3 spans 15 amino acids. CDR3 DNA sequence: TGTGCCAGCAGCTTAACGGGGGGCGCTAATGAAAAACTGTTTTTT. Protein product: CASSLTGGANEKLFF.

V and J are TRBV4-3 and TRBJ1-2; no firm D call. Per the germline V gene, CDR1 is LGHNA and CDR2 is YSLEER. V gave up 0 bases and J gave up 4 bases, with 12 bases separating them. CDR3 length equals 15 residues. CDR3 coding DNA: TGCGCCAGCAGCCAAGAAGCCTCGGGATTCTATGGCTACACCTTC. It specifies CASSQEASGFYGYTF.